Here is one T cell receptor beta chain with its context. The data originate from a study of cytomegalovirus exposure and HLA in healthy donors. Study in general: Around 85 million unique TCR sequences came from HLA-typed donors in an early release.

PCR primers comprised 60 Vbeta and 13 Jbeta primers. Clones were sequenced by immunoSEQ multiplex PCR, and TCRdb holds only the in-frame ones, with some missing. The sample includes about 82,000 clones, 70% to 85% of them seen just once. The sequence was collected from a human donor in good health. Input material: PBMCs.

CDR3 in amino acids: CASSLSIGELETQYF. The CDR3 nucleotides read TGCGCCAGCAGCTTGAGTATCGGGGAATTGGAGACCCAGTACTTC. The chain uses TRBV5-1 and TRBJ2-5; perhaps TRBD2 as D (5 bases). Trimming removed 1 base at V and 5 bases at J, with 15 bases between. The CDR3 is made up of 15 amino acids. Germline loops: CDR1 SGHRS, CDR2 YFSETQ.